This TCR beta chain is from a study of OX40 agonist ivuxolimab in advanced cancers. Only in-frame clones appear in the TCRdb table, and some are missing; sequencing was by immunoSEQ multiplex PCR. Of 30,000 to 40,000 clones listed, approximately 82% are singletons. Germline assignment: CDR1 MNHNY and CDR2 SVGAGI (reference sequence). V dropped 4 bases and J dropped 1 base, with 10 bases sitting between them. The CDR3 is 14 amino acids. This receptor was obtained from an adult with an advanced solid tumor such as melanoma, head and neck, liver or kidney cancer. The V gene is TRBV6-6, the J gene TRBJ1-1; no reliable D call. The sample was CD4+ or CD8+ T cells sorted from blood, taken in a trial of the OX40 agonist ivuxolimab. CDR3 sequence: CASSSPDGNTEAFF. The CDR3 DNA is TGTGCCAGCAGTTCGCCGGACGGGAACACTGAAGCTTTCTTT.